This T cell receptor (beta chain) was sequenced during a study of naive and memory T cell subsets. Broader study findings: In CD4 and CD8 cells, diversity dropped from naive through EMRA. TCR counts from RNA may reflect activation-linked expression changes.

Per germline, CDR1 DFQATT and CDR2 SNEGSKA (reference sequence). V lost 3 bases to trimming and J lost 6 bases, with 9 bases between them. The CDR3 has 12 residues. Both TRBC1 and TRBC2 were covered by a beta constant-region primer of two equimolar oligonucleotides. TCRdb analysed the UMI-ligation and nested PCR reads with MiXCR anew, one entry per CDR3 protein. The profile covers fewer than 40,000 distinct CDR3 sequences, with 13% appearing a single time and around 20% taken by the ten largest. Concerning this clonotype: Its antigen remains unidentified.

Sequenced sample: effector memory CD4+ T cells from blood. Subset specified: effector memory, CD45RA- CD27-. The chain recombines TRBV20-1 with TRBJ2-1; D is possibly TRBD2 (6 bases). This receptor was taken from a human donor in good health. The DNA of the CDR3 is TGCAGTGCTAGGGGGAGGTTCAATGAGCAGTTCTTC. This sequence encodes CSARGRFNEQFF.